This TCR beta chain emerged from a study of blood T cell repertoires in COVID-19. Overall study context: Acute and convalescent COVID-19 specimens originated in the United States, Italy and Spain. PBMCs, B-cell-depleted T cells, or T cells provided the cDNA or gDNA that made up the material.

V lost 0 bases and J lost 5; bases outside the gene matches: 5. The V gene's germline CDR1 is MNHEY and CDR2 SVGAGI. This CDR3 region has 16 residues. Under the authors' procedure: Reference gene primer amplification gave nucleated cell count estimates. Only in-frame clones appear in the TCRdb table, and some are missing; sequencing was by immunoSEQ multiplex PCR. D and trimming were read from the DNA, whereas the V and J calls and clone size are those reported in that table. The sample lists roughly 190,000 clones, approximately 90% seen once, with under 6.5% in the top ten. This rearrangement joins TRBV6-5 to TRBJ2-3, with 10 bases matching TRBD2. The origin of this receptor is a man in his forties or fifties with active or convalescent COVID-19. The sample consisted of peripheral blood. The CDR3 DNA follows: TGTGCCAGCAGTTACTCAGCGGGGGGGCTTGGAGATACGCAGTATTTT. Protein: CASSYSAGGLGDTQYF.